At least ten counts were recorded for the clone carrying this T cell receptor beta chain. The source of the sample is a study of regulatory T cells in long-lasting Graves disease. Library construction for TCR beta used iRepertoire HTBI primers and Arm-PCR of CDR3 regions. TCRdb reprocessed the multiplex PCR reads via MiXCR and lists one record per CDR3 protein. The sample shows more than 400,000 distinct CDR3 sequences, roughly 16% of them seen only once. Described time point: newly diagnosed GD, antithyroid drugs for less than 3 months. TCR sequences were obtained from RNA taken from PBMCs. These sequences were also reported in another study, on T cells in Graves' hyperthyroidism and ophthalmopathy.

The sequencing here drew on peripheral blood mononuclear cells (PBMCs), taken at new diagnosis, from a patient treated with antithyroid drugs. The source of this sequence is a man aged 40-50 years with Graves disease.

Here the CDR3 DNA reads TGTGCCACCAGTGCGTCCGGCGGACAGAAAAAGAATCAGCCCCAGCATTTT. This sequence encodes CATSASGGQKKNQPQHF. The chain is built from TRBV24-1 and TRBJ1-5; D might be TRBD1 (6 bases). The CDR3 contains 17 residues. Looked up from germline, CDR1 is KGHDR and CDR2 is SFDVKD. V dropped 5 bases and J dropped 4 bases, with 20 bases sitting between them.